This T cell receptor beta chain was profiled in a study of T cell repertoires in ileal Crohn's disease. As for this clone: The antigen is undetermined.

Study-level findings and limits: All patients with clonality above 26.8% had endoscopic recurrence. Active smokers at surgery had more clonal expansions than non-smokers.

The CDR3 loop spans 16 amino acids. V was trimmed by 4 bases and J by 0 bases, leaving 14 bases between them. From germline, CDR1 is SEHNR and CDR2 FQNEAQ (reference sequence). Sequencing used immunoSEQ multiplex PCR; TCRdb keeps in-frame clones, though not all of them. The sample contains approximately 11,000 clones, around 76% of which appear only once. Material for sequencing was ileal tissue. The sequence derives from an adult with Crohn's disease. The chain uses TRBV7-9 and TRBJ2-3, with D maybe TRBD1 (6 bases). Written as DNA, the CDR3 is TGTGCCAGCAGCTACTCGGACAGTCCTAGCACAGATACGCAGTATTTT. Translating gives CASSYSDSPSTDTQYF.